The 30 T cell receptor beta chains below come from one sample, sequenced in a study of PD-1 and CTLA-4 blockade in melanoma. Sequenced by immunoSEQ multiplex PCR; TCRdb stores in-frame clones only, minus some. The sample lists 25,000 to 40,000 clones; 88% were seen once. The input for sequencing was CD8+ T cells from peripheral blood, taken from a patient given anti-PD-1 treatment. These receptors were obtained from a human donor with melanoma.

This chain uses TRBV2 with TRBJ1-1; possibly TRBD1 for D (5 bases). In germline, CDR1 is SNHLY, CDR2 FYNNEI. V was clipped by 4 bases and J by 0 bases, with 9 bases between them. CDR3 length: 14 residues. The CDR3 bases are TGTGCCAGCAGTGTAACAGGAATGAACACTGAAGCTTTCTTT. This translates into CASSVTGMNTEAFF.

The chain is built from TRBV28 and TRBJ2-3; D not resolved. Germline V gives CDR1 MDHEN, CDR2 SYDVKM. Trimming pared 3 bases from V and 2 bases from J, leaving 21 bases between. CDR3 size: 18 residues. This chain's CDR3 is CASSFGVATLINTDTQYF. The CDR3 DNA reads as TGTGCCAGCAGTTTTGGGGTGGCAACCCTTATCAACACAGATACGCAGTATTTT.

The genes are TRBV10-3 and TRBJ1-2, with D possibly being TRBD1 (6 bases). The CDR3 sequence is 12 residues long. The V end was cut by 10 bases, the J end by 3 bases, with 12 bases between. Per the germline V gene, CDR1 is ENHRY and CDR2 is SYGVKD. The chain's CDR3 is CATRDNYYGYTF. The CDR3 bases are TGTGCCACCCGGGACAACTACTATGGCTACACCTTC.

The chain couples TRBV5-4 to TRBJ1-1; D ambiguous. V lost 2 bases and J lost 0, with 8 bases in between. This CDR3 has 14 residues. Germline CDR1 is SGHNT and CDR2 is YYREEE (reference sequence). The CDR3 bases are TGTGCCAGCAGCTTACCAGAGTTGAACACTGAAGCTTTCTTT. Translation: CASSLPELNTEAFF.

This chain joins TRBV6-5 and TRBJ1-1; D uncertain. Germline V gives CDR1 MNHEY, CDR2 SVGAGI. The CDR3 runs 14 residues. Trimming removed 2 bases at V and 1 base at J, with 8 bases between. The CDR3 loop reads CASSYGWANTEAFF. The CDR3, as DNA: TGTGCCAGCAGTTACGGGTGGGCGAACACTGAAGCTTTCTTT.

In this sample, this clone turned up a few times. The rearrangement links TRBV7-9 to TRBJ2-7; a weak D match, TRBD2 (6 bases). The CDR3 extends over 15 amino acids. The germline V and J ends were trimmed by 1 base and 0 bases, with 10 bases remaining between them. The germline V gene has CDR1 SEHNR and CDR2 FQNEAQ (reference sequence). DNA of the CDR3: TGTGCCAGCAGCTTAGGATACGGGAGCTCCTACGAGCAGTACTTC. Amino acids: CASSLGYGSSYEQYF.

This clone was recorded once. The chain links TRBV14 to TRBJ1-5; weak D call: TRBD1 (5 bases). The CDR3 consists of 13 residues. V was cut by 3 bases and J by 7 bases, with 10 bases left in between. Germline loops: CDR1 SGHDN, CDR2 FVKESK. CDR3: CASSQGPWQPQHF. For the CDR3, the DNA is TGTGCCAGCAGCCAGGGGCCCTGGCAGCCCCAGCATTTT.

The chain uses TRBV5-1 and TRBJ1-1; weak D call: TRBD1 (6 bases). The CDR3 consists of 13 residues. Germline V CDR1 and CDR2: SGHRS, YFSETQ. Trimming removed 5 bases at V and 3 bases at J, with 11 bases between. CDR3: CASSQGLDTEAFF. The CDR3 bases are TGCGCCAGCAGTCAGGGGCTGGACACTGAAGCTTTCTTT.

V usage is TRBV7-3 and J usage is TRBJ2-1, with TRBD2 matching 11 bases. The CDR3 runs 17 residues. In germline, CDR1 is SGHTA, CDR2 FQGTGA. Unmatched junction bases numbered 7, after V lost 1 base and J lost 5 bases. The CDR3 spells CASSLRVSGGAHNEQFF. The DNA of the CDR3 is TGTGCCAGCAGCTTAAGGGTTAGCGGGGGGGCACACAATGAGCAGTTCTTC. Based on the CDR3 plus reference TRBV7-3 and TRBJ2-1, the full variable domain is GAGVSQTPSNKVTEKGKYVELRCDPISGHTALYWYRQSLGQGPEFLIYFQGTGAADDSGLPNDRFFAVRPEGSVSTLKIQRTERGDSAVYLCASSLRVSGGAHNEQFFGPGTRLTVL.

CDR3: CASRGGGNTIYF. In nucleotides, the CDR3 is TGTGCCAGCAGGGGAGGAGGAAACACCATATATTTT. The chain uses TRBV9 and TRBJ1-3; D is uncertain. The CDR3 loop spans 12 amino acids. Trimming took off 5 bases at V and 4 bases at J, with 7 bases between the two ends. The germline V gene encodes CDR1 SGDLS and CDR2 YYNGEE.

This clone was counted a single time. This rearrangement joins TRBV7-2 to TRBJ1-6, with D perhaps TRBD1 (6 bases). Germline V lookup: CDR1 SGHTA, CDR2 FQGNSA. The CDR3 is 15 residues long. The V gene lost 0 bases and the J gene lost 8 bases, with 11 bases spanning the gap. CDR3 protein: CASSLAGTWDSPLHF. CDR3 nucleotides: TGTGCCAGCAGCTTAGCTGGGACATGGGATTCACCCCTCCACTTT.

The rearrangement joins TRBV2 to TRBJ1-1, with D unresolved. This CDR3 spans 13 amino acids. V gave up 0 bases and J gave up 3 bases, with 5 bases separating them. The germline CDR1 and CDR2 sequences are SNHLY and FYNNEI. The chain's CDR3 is CASSEAEHTEAFF. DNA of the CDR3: TGTGCCAGCAGTGAAGCTGAGCACACTGAAGCTTTCTTT.

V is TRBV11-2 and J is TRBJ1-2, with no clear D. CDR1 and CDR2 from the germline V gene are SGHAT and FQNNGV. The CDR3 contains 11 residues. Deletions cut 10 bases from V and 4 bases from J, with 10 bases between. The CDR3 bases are TGTGCCACGGCAGGACCCTATGGCTACACCTTC. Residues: CATAGPYGYTF.

CDR3 DNA: TGTGCCAGCAGTTACTACGGGACCCATTCACCCCTCCACTTT. It specifies CASSYYGTHSPLHF. The V call is TRBV6-2 or TRBV6-3, the J call TRBJ1-6; the D gene is possibly TRBD1 (5 bases). CDR3 length: 14 amino acids. Per germline, CDR1 MNHEY and CDR2 SVGEGT. V lost 1 base and J lost 8, with 9 bases in between.

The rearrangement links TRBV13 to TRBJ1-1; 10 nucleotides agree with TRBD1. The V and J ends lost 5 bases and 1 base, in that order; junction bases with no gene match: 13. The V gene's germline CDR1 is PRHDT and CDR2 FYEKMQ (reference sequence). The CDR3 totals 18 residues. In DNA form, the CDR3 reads TGTGCCAGCAGCCCAACAGGGGACAGGGGAACTGGGAACACTGAAGCTTTCTTT. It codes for CASSPTGDRGTGNTEAFF.

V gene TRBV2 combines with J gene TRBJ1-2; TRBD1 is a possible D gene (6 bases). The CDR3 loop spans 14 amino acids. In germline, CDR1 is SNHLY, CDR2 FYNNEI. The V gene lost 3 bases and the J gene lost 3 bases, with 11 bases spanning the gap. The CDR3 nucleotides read TGTGCCAGCAGTGAGAACAGGGAGGACTATGGCTACACCTTC. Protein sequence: CASSENREDYGYTF.

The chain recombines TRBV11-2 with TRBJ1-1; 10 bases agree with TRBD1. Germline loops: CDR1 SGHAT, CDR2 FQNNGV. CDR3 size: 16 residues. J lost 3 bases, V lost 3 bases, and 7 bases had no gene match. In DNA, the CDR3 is TGTGCCAGCAGCTTCGGCGGGACAGGGGTGTACACTGAAGCTTTCTTT. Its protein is CASSFGGTGVYTEAFF. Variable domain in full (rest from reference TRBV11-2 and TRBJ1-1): EAGVAQSPRYKIIEKRQSVAFWCNPISGHATLYWYQQILGQGPKLLIQFQNNGVVDDSQLPKDRFSAERLKGVDSTLKIQPAKLEDSAVYLCASSFGGTGVYTEAFFGQGTRLTVV.

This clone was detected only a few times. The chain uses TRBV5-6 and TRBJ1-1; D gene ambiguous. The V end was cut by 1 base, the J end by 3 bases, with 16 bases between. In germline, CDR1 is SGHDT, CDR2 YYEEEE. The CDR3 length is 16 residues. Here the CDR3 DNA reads TGTGCCAGCAGCTTGTTGACCGGACTGATGGACACTGAAGCTTTCTTT. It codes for CASSLLTGLMDTEAFF.

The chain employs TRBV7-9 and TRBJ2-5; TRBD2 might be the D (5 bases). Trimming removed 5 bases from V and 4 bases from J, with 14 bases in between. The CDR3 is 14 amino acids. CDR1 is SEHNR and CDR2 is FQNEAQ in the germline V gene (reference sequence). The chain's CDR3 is CASSTDGVIETQYF. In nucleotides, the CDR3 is TGTGCCAGCAGCACCGACGGGGTGATAGAGACCCAGTACTTC.

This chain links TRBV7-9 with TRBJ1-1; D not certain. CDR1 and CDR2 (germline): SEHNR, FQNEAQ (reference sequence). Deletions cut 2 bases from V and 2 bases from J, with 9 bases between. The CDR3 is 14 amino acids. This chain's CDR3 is CASSLTEGNTEAFF. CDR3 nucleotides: TGTGCCAGCAGCTTAACGGAGGGCAACACTGAAGCTTTCTTT.

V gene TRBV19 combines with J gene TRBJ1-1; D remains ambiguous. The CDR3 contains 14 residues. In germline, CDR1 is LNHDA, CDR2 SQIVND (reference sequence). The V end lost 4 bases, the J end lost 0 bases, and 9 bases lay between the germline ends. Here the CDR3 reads CASSTEFMNTEAFF. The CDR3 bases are TGTGCCAGTAGTACGGAGTTCATGAACACTGAAGCTTTCTTT.

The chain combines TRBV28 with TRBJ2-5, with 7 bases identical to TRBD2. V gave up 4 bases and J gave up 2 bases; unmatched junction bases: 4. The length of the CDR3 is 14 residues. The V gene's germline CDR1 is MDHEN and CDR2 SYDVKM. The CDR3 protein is CASSSGLRQETQYF. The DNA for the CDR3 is TGTGCCAGCAGTTCGGGACTACGACAAGAGACCCAGTACTTC.

The CDR3 loop is CASSFSGGGDEQFF. The CDR3 bases are TGTGCCAGCAGTTTCAGCGGGGGGGGCGATGAGCAGTTCTTC. The V and J genes are TRBV6-5 and TRBJ2-1, with TRBD2 matching 10 bases. This CDR3 has 14 residues. J was trimmed by 8 bases and V by 4 bases; bases with no gene match: 5. Germline-derived CDR1 and CDR2 are MNHEY and SVGAGI.

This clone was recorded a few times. The CDR3 region has the DNA TGTGCCAGTAACCGGGACCTCCGCTACGAGCAGTACTTC. Translation gives CASNRDLRYEQYF. The V gene is TRBV28, the J gene TRBJ2-7; D may be TRBD1 or TRBD2 (5 bases each). The germline gives CDR1 MDHEN, CDR2 SYDVKM. V gave up 9 bases and J gave up 3 bases, with 15 bases separating them. CDR3 length: 13 residues. The whole variable domain, filled in from reference TRBV28 and TRBJ2-7, reads DVKVTQSSRYLVKRTGEKVFLECVQDMDHENMFWYRQDPGLGLRLIYFSYDVKMKEKGDIPEGYSVSREKKERFSLILESASTNQTSMYLCASNRDLRYEQYFGPGTRLTVT.

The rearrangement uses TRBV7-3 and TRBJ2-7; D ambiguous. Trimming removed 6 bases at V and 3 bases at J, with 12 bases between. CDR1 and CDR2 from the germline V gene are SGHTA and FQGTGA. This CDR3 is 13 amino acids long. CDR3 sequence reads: CASSRSPLYEQYF. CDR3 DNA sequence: TGTGCCAGCAGTCGGAGCCCTCTCTACGAGCAGTACTTC. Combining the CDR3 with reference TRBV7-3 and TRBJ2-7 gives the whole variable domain GAGVSQTPSNKVTEKGKYVELRCDPISGHTALYWYRQSLGQGPEFLIYFQGTGAADDSGLPNDRFFAVRPEGSVSTLKIQRTERGDSAVYLCASSRSPLYEQYFGPGTRLTVT.

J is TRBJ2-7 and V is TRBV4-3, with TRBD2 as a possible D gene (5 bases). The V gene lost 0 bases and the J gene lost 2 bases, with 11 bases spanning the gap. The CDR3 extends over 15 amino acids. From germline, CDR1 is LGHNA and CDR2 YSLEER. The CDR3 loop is CASSQDGDITYEQYF. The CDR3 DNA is TGCGCCAGCAGCCAAGACGGGGATATTACCTACGAGCAGTACTTC.

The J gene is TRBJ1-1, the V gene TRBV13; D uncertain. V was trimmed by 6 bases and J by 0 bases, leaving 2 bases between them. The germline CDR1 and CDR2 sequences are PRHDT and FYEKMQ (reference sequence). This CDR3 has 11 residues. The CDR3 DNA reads TGTGCCAGCAGGTTGAACACTGAAGCTTTCTTT. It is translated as CASRLNTEAFF.

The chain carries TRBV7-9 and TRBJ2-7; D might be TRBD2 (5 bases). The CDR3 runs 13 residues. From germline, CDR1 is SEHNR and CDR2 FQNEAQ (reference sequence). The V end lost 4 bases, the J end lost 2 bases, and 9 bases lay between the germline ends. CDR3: CASSSYGAYEQYF. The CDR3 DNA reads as TGTGCCAGCAGCTCGTACGGGGCCTACGAGCAGTACTTC. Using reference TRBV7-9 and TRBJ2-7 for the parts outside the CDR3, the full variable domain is DTGVSQNPRHKITKRGQNVTFRCDPISEHNRLYWYRQTLGQGPEFLTYFQNEAQLEKSRLLSDRFSAERPKGSFSTLEIQRTEQGDSAMYLCASSSYGAYEQYFGPGTRLTVT.

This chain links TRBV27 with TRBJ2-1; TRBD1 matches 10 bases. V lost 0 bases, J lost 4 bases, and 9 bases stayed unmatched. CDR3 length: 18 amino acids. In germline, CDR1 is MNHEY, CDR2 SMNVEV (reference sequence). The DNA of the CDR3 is TGTGCCAGCAGTTTATCGACAGGGGGCCCCCGGTCTTACAATGAGCAGTTCTTC. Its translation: CASSLSTGGPRSYNEQFF.

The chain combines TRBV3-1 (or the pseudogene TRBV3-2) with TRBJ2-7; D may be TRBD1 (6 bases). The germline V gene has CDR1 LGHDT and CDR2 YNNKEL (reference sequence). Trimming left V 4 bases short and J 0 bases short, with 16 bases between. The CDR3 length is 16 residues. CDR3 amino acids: CASSRRGLTFSYEQYF. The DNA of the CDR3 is TGTGCCAGCAGCCGCAGGGGTTTGACCTTCTCCTACGAGCAGTACTTC.